Each of the 29 T cell receptor beta chains below was sequenced from the same sample in a study of T cell repertoires in cytomegalovirus infection. What these receptors recognize is not known. Via MiXCR, TCRdb re-called the reads, giving one row per CDR3 protein. The table has approximately 74,000 distinct CDR3 sequences, about 37% seen once. The sequencing used CD8+ T cells from cultured PBMCs, collected from culture after CMV antigen stimulation. Receptors originate from a human donor in good health (CMV status not recorded). Some clones in this sample may be carry-over from other donors' samples.

The genes are TRBV19 and TRBJ1-2; D is undetermined. Germline lookup yields CDR1 LNHDA and CDR2 SQIVND (reference sequence). The V gene lost 5 bases and the J gene lost 8 bases, with 15 bases spanning the gap. The CDR3 totals 13 residues. CDR3 region: CASSSQRPPGYTF. CDR3 bases: TGTGCCAGTAGTTCCCAAAGGCCGCCGGGCTACACCTTC.

The chain couples TRBV5-1 to TRBJ2-2; D could derive from TRBD1 or TRBD2 (5 bases each). V shed 8 bases and J shed 3 bases, with 23 bases lying between them. Germline values: CDR1 SGHRS, CDR2 YFSETQ. The CDR3 length is 17 residues. The CDR3 DNA is TGCGCCAGTAGTCCTAACCCGGGACGGATGTACACCGGGGAGCTGTTTTTT. Translation: CASSPNPGRMYTGELFF.

The V call is TRBV6-6, the J call TRBJ2-1; no clear D gene. V lost 4 bases and J lost 4, with 11 bases in between. Germline V CDR1 and CDR2: MNHNY, SVGAGI (reference sequence). The CDR3 has 14 amino acids. DNA for the CDR3: TGTGCCAGCAGTTCCATCGCCAATTACAATGAGCAGTTCTTC. Protein product: CASSSIANYNEQFF.

This clonotype was recorded a few times. Here the CDR3 DNA reads TGTGCCAGCAGTCTTCGCACAGGGAGGGCCTCCGGTAGGACCTACGAGCAGTACTTC. Protein sequence: CASSLRTGRASGRTYEQYF. The rearrangement uses TRBV6-1 and TRBJ2-7; TRBD2 might be the D (7 bases). CDR3 length equals 19 residues. Germline CDR1 MNHNS, CDR2 SASEGT. V dropped 5 bases and J dropped 2 bases, with 28 bases sitting between them.

This clonotype has a handful of counts. The chain joins TRBV7-9 to TRBJ1-4; D gene uncertain. This CDR3 region has 11 residues. Germline CDR1 and CDR2: SEHNR and FQNEAQ (reference sequence). V was shortened by 5 bases and J by 5 bases, with 3 bases between the two germline ends. CDR3 amino acids: CASSENEKLFF. CDR3 coding DNA: TGTGCCAGCAGCGAGAATGAAAAACTGTTTTTT.

J is TRBJ2-1 and V is TRBV7-9; possible D gene TRBD1, 5 bases. The length of the CDR3 is 17 residues. Trimming removed 5 bases at V and 1 base at J, with 18 bases between. The germline gives CDR1 SEHNR, CDR2 FQNEAQ (reference sequence). CDR3 coding DNA: TGTGCCAGCAGCCGACCGCTGCAGGGCAGGTCCTACAATGAGCAGTTCTTC. Protein: CASSRPLQGRSYNEQFF.

This clonotype was seen a few times. V is TRBV12-3 or TRBV12-4 and J is TRBJ2-1, with D uncertain. CDR3 length equals 15 residues. The germline V and J ends were trimmed by 4 bases and 0 bases, with 10 bases remaining between them. The CDR3 DNA reads as TGTGCCAGCAGTTGGCTTTTAAGCTCCTACAATGAGCAGTTCTTC. Translation: CASSWLLSSYNEQFF.

Only one count was recorded for this clonotype. The chain uses TRBV6-6 and TRBJ2-7; 7 bases line up with TRBD1. The junction had 8 bases not matched to a gene; V was cut back by 6 bases and J by 6 bases. This CDR3 contains 13 residues. Germline CDR1 MNHNY, CDR2 SVGAGI (reference sequence). CDR3 sequence reads: CASRDPGQPEQYF. The CDR3 DNA reads as TGTGCCAGCAGGGACCCGGGACAGCCCGAGCAGTACTTC.

The CDR3 nucleotides are TGTGCCAGCAGTGAAGGGACAGGGATCAAAAACATTCAGTACTTC. Amino acid sequence: CASSEGTGIKNIQYF. This chain links TRBV6-1 with TRBJ2-4, with TRBD1 matching 8 bases. V shed 1 base and J 3 bases; nucleotides not matched to a gene: 2. Germline lookup yields CDR1 MNHNS and CDR2 SASEGT. CDR3 length: 15 residues.

The J gene is TRBJ2-5, the V gene TRBV2; 12 bases map to TRBD1. V trimming: 6 bases; J trimming: 5 bases; junction bases outside the gene matches: 7. This CDR3 contains 15 residues. Germline V CDR1 and CDR2: SNHLY, FYNNEI. CDR3 nucleotide sequence: TGTGCCAGCAGCCTACCGGGACAGGGGGCCGAGACCCAGTACTTC. This codes for CASSLPGQGAETQYF.

The chain combines TRBV4-3 with TRBJ1-1; D not resolved. Per the germline V gene, CDR1 is LGHNA and CDR2 is YSLEER. The germline V and J ends were trimmed by 0 bases and 11 bases, with 25 bases remaining between them. The CDR3 consists of 17 residues. The CDR3 loop is CASSQDLPPRAPSPAFF. The CDR3 region has the DNA TGCGCCAGCAGCCAAGACCTACCTCCTCGGGCCCCTAGTCCGGCTTTCTTT.

This clonotype was observed many times. The chain uses TRBV11-2 and TRBJ2-1; the match to TRBD2 covers 8 bases. Germline V gene data show CDR1 as SGHAT and CDR2 as FQNNGV. This CDR3 spans 17 amino acids. V lost 8 bases, J lost 0 bases, and 12 bases stayed unmatched. As DNA, the CDR3 is TGTGCCAGCTCCCTTACTATAGGGACTAGCTCCTACAATGAGCAGTTCTTC. Amino acids: CASSLTIGTSSYNEQFF. Full variable domain (missing parts from reference TRBV11-2 and TRBJ2-1): EAGVAQSPRYKIIEKRQSVAFWCNPISGHATLYWYQQILGQGPKLLIQFQNNGVVDDSQLPKDRFSAERLKGVDSTLKIQPAKLEDSAVYLCASSLTIGTSSYNEQFFGPGTRLTVL.

A few counts support this clonotype. This sequence joins TRBV7-2 and TRBJ2-2; 9 nucleotides match TRBD1. Germline V CDR1 and CDR2: SGHTA, FQGNSA. This CDR3 contains 17 residues. Trimming cost V 5 bases and J 4 bases; bases outside gene matches: 11. The CDR3 DNA is TGTGCCAGCAGCCTATGGGGACAGGGAGTTGGCACCGGGGAGCTGTTTTTT. It is translated as CASSLWGQGVGTGELFF.

The rearrangement uses TRBV29-1 and TRBJ2-1; 7 bases align to TRBD1. With V trimmed by 4 bases and J by 0 bases, 0 bases remained unmatched. This CDR3 is built from 13 residues. CDR1 is SQVTM and CDR2 is ANQGSEA in the germline V gene. CDR3: CSVGDSSYNEQFF. The CDR3 region has the DNA TGCAGCGTTGGGGACAGCTCCTACAATGAGCAGTTCTTC.

The chain is built from TRBV20-1 and TRBJ1-1, with 10 bases identical to TRBD1. Germline V CDR1 and CDR2: DFQATT, SNEGSKA (reference sequence). Unmatched junction bases numbered 2, after V lost 5 bases and J lost 5 bases. The length of the CDR3 is 12 residues. This chain's CDR3 is CSAGDRGTEAFF. CDR3 DNA: TGCAGTGCTGGGGACAGGGGAACTGAAGCTTTCTTT.

V gene TRBV7-6 combines with J gene TRBJ2-5; D gene ambiguous. Trimming removed 2 bases from V and 1 base from J, with 11 bases in between. Germline V gene sequence: CDR1 SGHVS, CDR2 FNYEAQ. This CDR3 spans 15 amino acids. This CDR3 reads CASSLIPGTQETQYF. The CDR3 region has the DNA TGTGCCAGCAGCTTAATTCCGGGTACCCAAGAGACCCAGTACTTC.

The chain joins TRBV28 to TRBJ2-7; a possible D gene is TRBD1 (6 bases). The germline V gene encodes CDR1 MDHEN and CDR2 SYDVKM. Trimming removed 6 bases from V and 1 base from J, with 19 bases in between. The CDR3 has 16 amino acids. The CDR3 here is CASRKPNRERSYEQYF. CDR3 DNA: TGTGCCAGCAGAAAGCCTAACAGGGAACGATCCTACGAGCAGTACTTC.

The chain links TRBV27 to TRBJ2-3; no firm D call. This CDR3 is 16 amino acids long. Per the germline V gene, CDR1 is MNHEY and CDR2 is SMNVEV (reference sequence). V shed 3 bases and J shed 2 bases, with 15 bases lying between them. This CDR3 reads CASSLGRPEITDTQYF. The CDR3 bases are TGTGCCAGCAGTTTGGGCCGACCGGAGATCACAGATACGCAGTATTTT.

This chain connects TRBV28 to TRBJ2-4, with 11 bases lining up with TRBD2. The V segment lost 10 bases and the J segment 4 bases; nucleotides outside the gene matches: 6. CDR1 MDHEN and CDR2 SYDVKM come from the germline V gene. The CDR3 loop spans 14 amino acids. This chain's CDR3 is CATGTSGNKNIQYF. The CDR3 DNA reads as TGTGCCACGGGGACTAGCGGAAATAAAAACATTCAGTACTTC.

The chain joins TRBV7-6 to TRBJ1-6; weak D call: TRBD1 (5 bases). Germline CDR1 SGHVS, CDR2 FNYEAQ. The CDR3 is 12 residues long. V shed 8 bases and J shed 7 bases, with 9 bases lying between them. The chain's CDR3 is CASVSGNSPLHF. In DNA form, the CDR3 reads TGTGCCAGCGTCTCAGGGAATTCACCCCTCCACTTT.

A few counts support this clonotype. The genes are TRBV6-5 and TRBJ1-6; no clear D. This CDR3 is built from 14 residues. Trimming pared 2 bases from V and 7 bases from J, leaving 9 bases between. Germline lookup yields CDR1 MNHEY and CDR2 SVGAGI. CDR3: CASSYLRVNSPLHF. The CDR3 bases are TGTGCCAGCAGTTACCTGAGAGTAAATTCACCCCTCCACTTT.

The rearrangement uses TRBV11-2 and TRBJ2-3; 8 nucleotides align to TRBD2. CDR1 is SGHAT and CDR2 is FQNNGV in the germline V gene. This CDR3 spans 18 amino acids. The ends lost 0 bases at V and 2 bases at J; junction bases unmatched: 10. CDR3 bases: TGTGCCAGCAGCTTAGAGGGCCGGTTGACTAGCGCCACAGATACGCAGTATTTT. Translated: CASSLEGRLTSATDTQYF.

J is TRBJ2-2 and V is TRBV6-1, with D tentatively TRBD1 (7 bases). Deletions cut 4 bases from V and 3 bases from J, with 9 bases between. Germline CDR1 MNHNS, CDR2 SASEGT. The CDR3 is 14 amino acids. CDR3 nucleotide sequence: TGTGCCAGCAGTGGCAGGGGGGACACCGGGGAGCTGTTTTTT. Protein product: CASSGRGDTGELFF.

This chain's CDR3 is CASSVDQGSLYNEQFF. The CDR3 DNA sequence: TGTGCCAGCAGCGTAGATCAGGGGAGTCTATACAATGAGCAGTTCTTC. V is TRBV9 and J is TRBJ2-1; D may be TRBD1 (6 bases). V was clipped by 0 bases and J by 4 bases, with 14 bases between them. There are 16 residues in the CDR3. The germline V gene has CDR1 SGDLS and CDR2 YYNGEE.

This clonotype showed up many times. This sequence joins TRBV7-6 and TRBJ2-5, with TRBD1 identical over 9 bases. This CDR3 is built from 16 residues. V was pared by 5 bases and J by 3 bases, with 10 bases of the junction left unmatched. Germline-derived CDR1 and CDR2 are SGHVS and FNYEAQ. CDR3 protein: CASSPLGTGYEETQYF. CDR3 DNA: TGTGCCAGCAGCCCCCTCGGGACAGGGTATGAAGAGACCCAGTACTTC.

This chain joins TRBV5-1 and TRBJ2-7; TRBD2 might be the D (6 bases). The CDR3 totals 15 residues. Germline CDR1 SGHRS, CDR2 YFSETQ. The V end lost 0 bases, the J end lost 1 base, and 11 bases lay between the germline ends. This CDR3 reads CASSLDSGPSYEQYF. The CDR3 region has the DNA TGCGCCAGCAGCTTGGACAGCGGGCCGTCCTACGAGCAGTACTTC.

This clonotype was observed a few times. The chain couples TRBV7-8 to TRBJ2-5, with 9 nucleotides matching TRBD2. The V and J ends lost 5 bases and 5 bases, in that order; junction bases with no gene match: 9. The germline CDR1 and CDR2 sequences are SGHVS and FQNEAQ. The CDR3 is 15 amino acids. CDR3 protein: CASSPSSGGPETQYF. For the CDR3, the DNA is TGTGCCAGCAGCCCAAGCAGCGGGGGGCCGGAGACCCAGTACTTC.

This chain connects TRBV19 to TRBJ1-4; no firm D call. The CDR3 contains 14 residues. The germline gives CDR1 LNHDA, CDR2 SQIVND (reference sequence). Trimming stripped 6 bases from V and 2 bases from J, with 10 bases between. The CDR3 region is CASRDHQTNEKLFF. CDR3 nucleotide sequence: TGTGCCAGTAGGGACCATCAGACTAATGAAAAACTGTTTTTT. The full variable domain, completed using reference TRBV19 and TRBJ1-4, is DGGITQSPKYLFRKEGQNVTLSCEQNLNHDAMYWYRQDPGQGLRLIYYSQIVNDFQKGDIAEGYSVSREKKESFPLTVTSAQKNPTAFYLCASRDHQTNEKLFFGSGTQLSVL.

The chain joins TRBV12-3 or TRBV12-4 to TRBJ2-7, with TRBD1 as a possible D gene (5 bases). V lost 5 bases and J lost 5, with 16 bases in between. The CDR3 is made up of 14 amino acids. The CDR3 DNA follows: TGTGCCAGCAGTCGAATCGGCAGGGCCCACGAGCAGTACTTC. It is translated as CASSRIGRAHEQYF.